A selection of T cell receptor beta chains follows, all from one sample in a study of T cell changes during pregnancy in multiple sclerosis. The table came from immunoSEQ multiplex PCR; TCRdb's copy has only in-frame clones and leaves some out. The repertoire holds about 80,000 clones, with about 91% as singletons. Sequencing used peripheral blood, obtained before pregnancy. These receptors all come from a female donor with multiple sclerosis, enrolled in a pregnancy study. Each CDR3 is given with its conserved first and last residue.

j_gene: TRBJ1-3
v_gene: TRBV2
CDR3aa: CASTDDRGLGNTIYF

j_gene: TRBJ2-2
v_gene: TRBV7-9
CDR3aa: CASSLAHRGGETNTGELFF

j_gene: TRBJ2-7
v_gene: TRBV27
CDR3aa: CASSSLLNRDRAHYEQYF

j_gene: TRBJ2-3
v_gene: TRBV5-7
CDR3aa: CASSLAADTQYF

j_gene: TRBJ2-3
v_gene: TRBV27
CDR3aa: CASSLLAPGQGLYTQYF

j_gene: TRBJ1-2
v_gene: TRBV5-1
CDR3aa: CASSPGGTMAVTF

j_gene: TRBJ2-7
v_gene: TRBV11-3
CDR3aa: CASSLGPRQGEQYF

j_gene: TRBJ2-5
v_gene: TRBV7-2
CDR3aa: CASSRNEAGGFKETQYF

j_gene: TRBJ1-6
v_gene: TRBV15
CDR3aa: CATSRDPGSDSPLHF

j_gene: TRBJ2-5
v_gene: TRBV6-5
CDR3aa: CASSRDRGSETQYF

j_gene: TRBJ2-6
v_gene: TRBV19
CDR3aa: CASSIARGANVLTF

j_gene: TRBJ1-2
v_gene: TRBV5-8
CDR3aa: CASSKTGTGVRGYTF

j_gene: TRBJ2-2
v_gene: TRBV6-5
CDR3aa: CASSYGGGLAGELFF

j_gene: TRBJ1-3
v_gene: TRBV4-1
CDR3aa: CATKPEVEVTSSGNTIYF

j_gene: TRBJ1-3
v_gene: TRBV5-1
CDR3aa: CASSGTNSGNTIYF

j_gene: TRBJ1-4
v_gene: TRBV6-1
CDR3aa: CASSGPPGQLNEKLFF

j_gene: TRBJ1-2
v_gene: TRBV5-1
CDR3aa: CASSLTGPPNYGYTF

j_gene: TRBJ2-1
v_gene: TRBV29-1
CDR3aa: CSVGRGRDEQFF

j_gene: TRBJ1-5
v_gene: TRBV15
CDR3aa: CATSRESTVNQPQHF

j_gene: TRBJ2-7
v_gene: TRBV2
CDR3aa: CASSVQGPSYEQYF

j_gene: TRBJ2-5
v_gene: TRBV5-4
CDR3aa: CASSLVIQGQGETQYF

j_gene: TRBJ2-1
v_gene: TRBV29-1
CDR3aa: CSVITGYSGEQFF

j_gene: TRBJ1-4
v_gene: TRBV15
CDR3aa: CATSRFKQGNEKLFF

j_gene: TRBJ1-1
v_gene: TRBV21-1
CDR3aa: CASSKRGGFEAFF

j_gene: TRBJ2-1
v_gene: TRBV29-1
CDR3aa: CRVAGDNEQFF

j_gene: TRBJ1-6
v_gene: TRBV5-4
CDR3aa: CASSPDSSYNSPLHF

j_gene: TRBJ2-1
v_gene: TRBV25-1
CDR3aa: CASSARNEQFF

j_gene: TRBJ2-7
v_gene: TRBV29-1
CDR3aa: CSVVGQGYEQYF

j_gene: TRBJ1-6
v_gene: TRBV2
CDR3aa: CASEPDRARNRPLHF

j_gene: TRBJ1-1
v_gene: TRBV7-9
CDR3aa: CASSLTGGATEAFF

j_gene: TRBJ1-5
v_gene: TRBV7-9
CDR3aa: CASSLAPTGQGARQPQHF

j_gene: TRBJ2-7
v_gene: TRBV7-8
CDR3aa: CASSLESRRLIYEQYF

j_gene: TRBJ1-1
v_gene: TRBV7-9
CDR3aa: CASSLAVGDSEAFF